This T cell receptor (beta chain) is drawn from a study of a mutant IDH1 vaccine in newly diagnosed glioma. On the study more broadly: Vaccinations, eight in total, occurred in weeks 1, 3, 5, 7, 11, 15, 19, 23. Former treatment meant radiotherapy, temozolomide, or both; the majority had gotten both.

With respect to this clone: Its antigen is not known.

Profiled with immunoSEQ multiplex PCR; TCRdb holds only in-frame clones, not every one. The table records around 40,000 clones, around 81% of them present only once. The CDR3 is 13 amino acids. Between the trimmed V and J ends, which lost 6 bases and 6 bases, there was a span of 12 bases. CDR1 KGHSH and CDR2 LQKENI come from the germline V gene. Documented time point: week 5, during vaccination. Doses consisted of 300 ug of mutant IDH1 20-mer peptide each, paired with topical imiquimod. The specimen was PBMCs, collected from a glioma patient whose treatment included an IDH1 peptide vaccine. The clonotype comes from a man aged 50 to 59 with glioma. This chain links TRBV18 with TRBJ2-1; D gene unclear. The CDR3 nucleotides are TGTGCCAGCTCTCTCATCCGGGCCAATGAGCAGTTCTTC. Translating it yields CASSLIRANEQFF.